This T cell receptor (beta chain) was sequenced for a study of blood T cells in healthy people across ages. For the study at large: Template switching recovered approximately one barcoded beta molecule for every two T cells. General study findings and limits: Diversity estimated from one million T cells was considered an underestimate. The long-lived group displayed more naive CD4+ cells, plus higher diversity, than the aged donors did.

Trimming took off 0 bases at V and 4 bases at J, with 11 bases between the two ends. Germline V CDR1 and CDR2: SGDLS, YYNGEE. CDR3 length: 14 residues. A second roughly 6 to 11 cycle PCR used barcoded and J-beta primers. At least 2.5 million CDR3-containing paired-end reads were obtained per sample. TCRdb independently ran MiXCR on the 5' RACE reads; one entry per CDR3 protein. The table lists some 760,000 distinct CDR3 sequences, roughly 25% of them singletons. This clonotype has just a few counts. Its antigen remains unidentified. These records were also assigned to another study, of T cells of mothers and their children.

This TCR came from a boy aged 10-17 years in good health. The chain is built from TRBV9 and TRBJ2-7; TRBD1 or TRBD2 may be the D gene (5 bases each). Specimen: blood. CDR3 protein: CASSVEYGGYEQYF. The CDR3 bases are TGTGCCAGCAGCGTAGAATATGGGGGATACGAGCAGTACTTC.